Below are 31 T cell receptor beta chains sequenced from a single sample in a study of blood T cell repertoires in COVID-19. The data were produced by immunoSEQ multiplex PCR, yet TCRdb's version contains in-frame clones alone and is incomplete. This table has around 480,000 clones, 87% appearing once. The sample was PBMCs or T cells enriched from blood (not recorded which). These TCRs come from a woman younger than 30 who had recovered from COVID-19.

The CDR3 loop reads CAWSRGGLDTDTQYF. The CDR3 DNA reads TGTGCCTGGAGTAGGGGGGGGCTCGACACAGATACGCAGTATTTT. The chain carries TRBV30 and TRBJ2-3; tentative D call: TRBD2 (7 bases). The CDR3 totals 15 residues. Germline V gene lookup returns CDR1 GTSNPN and CDR2 SVGIG (reference sequence). V was trimmed by 2 bases and J by 2 bases, leaving 14 bases between them.

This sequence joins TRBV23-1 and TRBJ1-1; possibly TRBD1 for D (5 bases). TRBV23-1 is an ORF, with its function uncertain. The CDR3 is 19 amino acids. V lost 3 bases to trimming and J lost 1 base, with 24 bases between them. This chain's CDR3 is CASSHPGGTLIGANTEAFF. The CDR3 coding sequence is TGCGCCAGCAGTCACCCAGGAGGGACCCTGATCGGGGCGAACACTGAAGCTTTCTTT.

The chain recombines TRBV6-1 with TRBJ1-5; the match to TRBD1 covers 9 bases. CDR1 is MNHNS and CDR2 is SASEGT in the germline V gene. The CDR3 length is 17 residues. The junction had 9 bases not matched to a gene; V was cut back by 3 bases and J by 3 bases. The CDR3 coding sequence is TGTGCCAGCAGTGATTACTTCGGGACAGGGACCAATCAGCCCCAGCATTTT. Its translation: CASSDYFGTGTNQPQHF.

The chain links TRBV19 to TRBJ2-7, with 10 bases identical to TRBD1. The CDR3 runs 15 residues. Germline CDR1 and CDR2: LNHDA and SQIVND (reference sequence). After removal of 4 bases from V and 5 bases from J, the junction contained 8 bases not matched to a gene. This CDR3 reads CASSTSSTGGNEQYF. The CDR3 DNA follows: TGTGCCAGTAGTACATCGTCGACAGGGGGCAACGAGCAGTACTTC.

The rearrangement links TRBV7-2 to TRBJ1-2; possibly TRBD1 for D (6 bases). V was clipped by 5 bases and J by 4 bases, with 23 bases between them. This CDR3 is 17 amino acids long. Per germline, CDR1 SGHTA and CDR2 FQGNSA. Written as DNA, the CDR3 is TGTGCCAGCAGCCCCCTAGGGGGGGCCGCGGTGGTCTATGGCTACACCTTC. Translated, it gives CASSPLGGAAVVYGYTF. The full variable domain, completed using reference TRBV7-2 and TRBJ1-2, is GAGVSQSPSNKVTEKGKDVELRCDPISGHTALYWYRQSLGQGLEFLIYFQGNSAPDKSGLPSDRFSAERTGGSVSTLTIQRTQQEDSAVYLCASSPLGGAAVVYGYTFGSGTRLTVV.

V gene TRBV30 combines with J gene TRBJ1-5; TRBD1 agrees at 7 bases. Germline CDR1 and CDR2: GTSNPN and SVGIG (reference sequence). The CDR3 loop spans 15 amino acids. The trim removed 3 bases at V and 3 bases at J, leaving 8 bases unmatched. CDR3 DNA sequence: TGTGCCTGGAGCGAGGGACAGAGGTACAATCAGCCCCAGCATTTT. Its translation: CAWSEGQRYNQPQHF. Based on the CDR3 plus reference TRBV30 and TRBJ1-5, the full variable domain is SQTIHQWPATLVQPVGSPLSLECTVEGTSNPNLYWYRQAAGRGLQLLFYSVGIGQISSEVPQNLSASRPQDRQFILSSKKLLLSDSGFYLCAWSEGQRYNQPQHFGDGTRLSIL.

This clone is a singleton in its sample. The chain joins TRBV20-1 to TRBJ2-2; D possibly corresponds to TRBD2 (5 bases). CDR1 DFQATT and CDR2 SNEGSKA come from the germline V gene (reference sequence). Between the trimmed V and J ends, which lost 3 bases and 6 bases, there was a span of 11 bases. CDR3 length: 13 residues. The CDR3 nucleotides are TGCAGTGCTAGTTCGGGATACGCCGGGGAGCTGTTTTTT. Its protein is CSASSGYAGELFF.

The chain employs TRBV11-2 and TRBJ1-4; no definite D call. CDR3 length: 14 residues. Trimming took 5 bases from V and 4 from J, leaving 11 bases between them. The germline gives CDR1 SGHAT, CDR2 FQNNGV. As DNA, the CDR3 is TGTGCCAGCAGCCAAGGGAGGGTTAATGAAAAACTGTTTTTT. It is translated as CASSQGRVNEKLFF.

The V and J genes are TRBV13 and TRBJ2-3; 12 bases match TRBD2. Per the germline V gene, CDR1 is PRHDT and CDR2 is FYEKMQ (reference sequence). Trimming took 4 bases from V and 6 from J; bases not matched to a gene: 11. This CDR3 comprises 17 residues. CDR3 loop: CASSSRLAGGPTDTQYF. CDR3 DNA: TGTGCCAGCAGCTCTCGCCTAGCGGGGGGGCCTACTGATACGCAGTATTTT. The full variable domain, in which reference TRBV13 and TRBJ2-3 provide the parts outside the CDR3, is AAGVIQSPRHLIKEKRETATLKCYPIPRHDTVYWYQQGPGQDPQFLISFYEKMQSDKGSIPDRFSAQQFSDYHSELNMSSLELGDSALYFCASSSRLAGGPTDTQYFGPGTRLTVL.

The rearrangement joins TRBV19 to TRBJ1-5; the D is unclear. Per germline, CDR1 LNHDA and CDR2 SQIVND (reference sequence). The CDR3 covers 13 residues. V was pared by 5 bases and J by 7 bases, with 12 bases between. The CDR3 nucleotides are TGTGCCAGTAGTTCCTCCCTAGTGCAGCCCCAGCATTTT. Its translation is CASSSSLVQPQHF.

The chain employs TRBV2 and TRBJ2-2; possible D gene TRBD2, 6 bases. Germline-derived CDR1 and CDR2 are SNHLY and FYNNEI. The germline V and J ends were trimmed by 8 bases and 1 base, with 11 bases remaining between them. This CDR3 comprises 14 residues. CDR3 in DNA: TGTGCCAGCCAGCGGGTCGTGAACACCGGGGAGCTGTTTTTT. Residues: CASQRVVNTGELFF. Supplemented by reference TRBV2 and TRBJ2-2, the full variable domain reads EPEVTQTPSHQVTQMGQEVILRCVPISNHLYFYWYRQILGQKVEFLVSFYNNEISEKSEIFDDQFSVERPDGSNFTLKIRSTKLEDSAMYFCASQRVVNTGELFFGEGSRLTVL.

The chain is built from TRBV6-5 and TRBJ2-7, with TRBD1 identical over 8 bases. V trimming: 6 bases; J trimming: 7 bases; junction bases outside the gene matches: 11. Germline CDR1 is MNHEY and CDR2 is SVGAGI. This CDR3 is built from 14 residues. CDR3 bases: TGTGCCAGCAGAGGACAGGGAGTCTTGCGGGAGCAGTACTTC. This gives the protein CASRGQGVLREQYF.

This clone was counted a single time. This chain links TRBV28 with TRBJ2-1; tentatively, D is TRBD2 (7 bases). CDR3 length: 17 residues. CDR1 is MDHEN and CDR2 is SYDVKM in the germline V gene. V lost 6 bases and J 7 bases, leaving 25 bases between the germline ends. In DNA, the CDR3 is TGTGCCAGCAGCAGTACTAGCTTAGGGGGGGTGGAAAATGAGCAGTTCTTC. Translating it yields CASSSTSLGGVENEQFF.

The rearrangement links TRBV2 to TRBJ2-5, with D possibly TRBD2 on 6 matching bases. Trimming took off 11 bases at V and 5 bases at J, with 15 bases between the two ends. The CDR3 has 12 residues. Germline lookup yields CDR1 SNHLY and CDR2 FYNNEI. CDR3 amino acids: CAGRDLQETQYF. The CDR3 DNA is TGTGCCGGTCGGGACTTGCAGGAGACCCAGTACTTC.

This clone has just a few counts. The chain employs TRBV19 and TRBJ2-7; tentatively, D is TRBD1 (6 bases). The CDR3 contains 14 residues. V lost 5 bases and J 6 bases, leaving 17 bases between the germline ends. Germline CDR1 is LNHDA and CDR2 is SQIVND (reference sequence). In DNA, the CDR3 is TGTGCCAGTAGTCCCGGGACATCCGGTGGCGAGCAGTACTTC. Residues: CASSPGTSGGEQYF.

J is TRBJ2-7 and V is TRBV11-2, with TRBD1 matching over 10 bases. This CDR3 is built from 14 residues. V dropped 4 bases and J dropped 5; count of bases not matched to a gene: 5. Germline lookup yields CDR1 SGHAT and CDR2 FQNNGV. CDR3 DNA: TGTGCCAGCAGCTCCGGGACAGGGGTCGACGAGCAGTACTTC. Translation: CASSSGTGVDEQYF.

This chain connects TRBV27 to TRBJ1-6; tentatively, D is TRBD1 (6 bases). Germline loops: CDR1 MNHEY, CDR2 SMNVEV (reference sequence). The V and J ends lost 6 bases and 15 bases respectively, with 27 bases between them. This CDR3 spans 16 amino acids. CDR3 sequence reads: CASSPSATGFHGLLHF. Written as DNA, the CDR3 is TGTGCCAGCAGCCCCTCCGCGACAGGCTTTCATGGTCTCCTCCACTTT.

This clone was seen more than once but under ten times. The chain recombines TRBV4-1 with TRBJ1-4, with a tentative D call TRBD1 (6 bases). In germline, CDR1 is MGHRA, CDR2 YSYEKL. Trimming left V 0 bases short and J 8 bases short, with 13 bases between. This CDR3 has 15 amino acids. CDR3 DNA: TGCGCCAGCAGCCAAGATGGAGGGGGGGGCGAAAAACTGTTTTTT. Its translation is CASSQDGGGGEKLFF.

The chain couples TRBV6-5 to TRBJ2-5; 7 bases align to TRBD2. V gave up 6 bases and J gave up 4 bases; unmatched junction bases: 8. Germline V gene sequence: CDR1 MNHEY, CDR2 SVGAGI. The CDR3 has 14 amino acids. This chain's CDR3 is CASSPGLEGETQYF. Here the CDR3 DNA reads TGTGCCAGCAGCCCCGGACTAGAGGGAGAGACCCAGTACTTC.

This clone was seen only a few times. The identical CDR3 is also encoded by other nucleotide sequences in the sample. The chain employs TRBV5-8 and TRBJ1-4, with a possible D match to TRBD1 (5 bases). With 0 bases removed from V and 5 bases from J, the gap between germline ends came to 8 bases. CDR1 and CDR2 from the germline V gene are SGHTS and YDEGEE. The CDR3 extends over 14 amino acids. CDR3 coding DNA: TGTGCCAGCAGCTTGGGACAGATCAATGAAAAACTGTTTTTT. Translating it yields CASSLGQINEKLFF.

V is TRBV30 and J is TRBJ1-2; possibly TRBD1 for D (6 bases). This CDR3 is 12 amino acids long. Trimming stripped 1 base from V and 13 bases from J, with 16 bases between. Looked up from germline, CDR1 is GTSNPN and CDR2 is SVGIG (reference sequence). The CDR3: CAWSGQVSVITF. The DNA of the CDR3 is TGTGCCTGGAGTGGACAGGTTTCTGTTATCACCTTC.

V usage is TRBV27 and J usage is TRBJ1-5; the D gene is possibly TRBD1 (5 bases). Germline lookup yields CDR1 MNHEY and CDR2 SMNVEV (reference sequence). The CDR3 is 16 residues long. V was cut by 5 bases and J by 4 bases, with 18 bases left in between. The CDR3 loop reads CASSRPDTHQNQPQHF. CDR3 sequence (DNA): TGTGCCAGCAGTCGCCCGGACACTCATCAAAATCAGCCCCAGCATTTT.

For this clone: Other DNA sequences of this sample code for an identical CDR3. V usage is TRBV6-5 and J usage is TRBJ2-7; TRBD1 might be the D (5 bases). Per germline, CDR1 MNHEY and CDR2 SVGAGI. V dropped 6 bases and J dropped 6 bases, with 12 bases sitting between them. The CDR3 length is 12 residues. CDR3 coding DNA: TGTGCCAGCAGCCGAACAGGATCCGAGCAGTACTTC. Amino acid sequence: CASSRTGSEQYF.

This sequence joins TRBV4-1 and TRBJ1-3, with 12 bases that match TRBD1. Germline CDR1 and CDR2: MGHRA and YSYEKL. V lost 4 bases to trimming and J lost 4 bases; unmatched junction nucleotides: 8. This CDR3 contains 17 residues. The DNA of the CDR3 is TGCGCCAGCAGCCGTCTCAGGGGACAGGGGGCAGGAAACACCATATATTTT. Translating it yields CASSRLRGQGAGNTIYF.

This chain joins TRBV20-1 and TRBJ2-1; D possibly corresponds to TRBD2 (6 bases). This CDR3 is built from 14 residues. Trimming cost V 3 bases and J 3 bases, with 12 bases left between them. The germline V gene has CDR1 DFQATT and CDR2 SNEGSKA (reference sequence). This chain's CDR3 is CSASLRTNYNEQFF. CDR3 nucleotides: TGCAGTGCTAGTCTAAGGACTAACTACAATGAGCAGTTCTTC.

The CDR3 loop reads CASSLPGASGGPGELFF. DNA for the CDR3: TGTGCCAGCAGCCTACCCGGAGCTAGCGGGGGGCCCGGGGAGCTGTTTTTT. This chain uses TRBV7-3 with TRBJ2-2; 11 bases are shared with TRBD2. Germline V gene data show CDR1 as SGHTA and CDR2 as FQGTGA. The length of the CDR3 is 17 residues. After removal of 5 bases from V and 6 bases from J, the junction contained 11 bases not matched to a gene.

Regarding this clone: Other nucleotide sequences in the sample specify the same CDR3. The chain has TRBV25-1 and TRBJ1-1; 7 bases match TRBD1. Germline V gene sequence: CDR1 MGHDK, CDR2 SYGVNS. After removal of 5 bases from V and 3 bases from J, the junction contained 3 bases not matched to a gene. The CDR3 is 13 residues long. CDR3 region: CASSSTGDTEAFF. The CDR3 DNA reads TGTGCCAGCAGTAGTACAGGGGACACTGAAGCTTTCTTT.

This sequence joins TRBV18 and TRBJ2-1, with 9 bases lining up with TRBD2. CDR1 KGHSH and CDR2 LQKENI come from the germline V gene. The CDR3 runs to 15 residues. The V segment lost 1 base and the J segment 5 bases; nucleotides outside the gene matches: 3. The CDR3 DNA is TGTGCCAGCTCACCACGACTAGCGGCAAACAATGAGCAGTTCTTC. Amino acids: CASSPRLAANNEQFF.

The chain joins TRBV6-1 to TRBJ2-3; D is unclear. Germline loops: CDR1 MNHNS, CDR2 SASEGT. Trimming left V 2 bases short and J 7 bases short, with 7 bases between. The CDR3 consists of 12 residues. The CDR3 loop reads CASSEFANTQYF. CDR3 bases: TGTGCCAGCAGTGAATTCGCTAATACGCAGTATTTT.

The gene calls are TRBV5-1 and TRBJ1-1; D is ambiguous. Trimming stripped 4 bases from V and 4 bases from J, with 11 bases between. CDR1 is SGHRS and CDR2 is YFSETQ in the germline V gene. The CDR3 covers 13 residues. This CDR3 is CASSPSTSTEAFF. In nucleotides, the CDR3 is TGCGCCAGCAGCCCCTCCACGAGCACTGAAGCTTTCTTT.

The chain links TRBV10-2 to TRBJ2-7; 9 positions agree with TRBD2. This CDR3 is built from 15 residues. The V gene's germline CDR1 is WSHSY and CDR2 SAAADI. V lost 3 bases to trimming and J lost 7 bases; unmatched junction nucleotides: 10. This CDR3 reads CASSDGLAGAREQYF. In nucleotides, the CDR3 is TGCGCCAGCAGTGATGGCTTAGCGGGGGCTCGGGAGCAGTACTTC.